What follows are 9 T cell receptor beta chains derived from one specimen sequenced in a study of shared clonotypes between healthy human individuals. Generated by immunoSEQ multiplex PCR, the TCRdb table keeps only in-frame clones and is missing some. The sample has roughly 2 million clones; 85% to 95% are singletons. Sequencing was done on a sample of naive CD4+ T cells sorted from blood. Subset specified: CD45RA+ positively selected. Receptors were obtained from a man in his late teens or twenties in good health.

The sample holds one count of this clone. The same CDR3 is also encoded by other DNA sequences in this sample. The chain combines TRBV7-9 with TRBJ2-6; D remains unclear. The CDR3 consists of 13 residues. Germline assignment: CDR1 SEHNR and CDR2 FQNEAQ (reference sequence). V shed 5 bases and J shed 0 bases, with 2 bases lying between them. This chain's CDR3 is CASSDSGANVLTF. The CDR3 DNA reads TGTGCCAGCAGCGACTCTGGGGCCAACGTCCTGACTTTC.

This chain links TRBV18 with TRBJ2-7; tentative D call: TRBD2 (5 bases). Trimming took 2 bases from V and 0 from J, leaving 14 bases between them. This CDR3 region has 16 residues. Germline loops: CDR1 KGHSH, CDR2 LQKENI. CDR3 sequence (DNA): TGTGCCAGCTCACCATCCGTAGCGACATTCTCCTACGAGCAGTACTTC. Protein sequence: CASSPSVATFSYEQYF.

This chain joins TRBV27 and TRBJ1-5; perhaps TRBD1 as D (6 bases). CDR1 and CDR2 from the germline V gene are MNHEY and SMNVEV (reference sequence). V was clipped by 5 bases and J by 1 base, with 21 bases between them. This CDR3 has 18 residues. CDR3 amino acids: CASSPGTKGPVSNQPQHF. DNA of the CDR3: TGTGCCAGCAGTCCTGGGACAAAGGGTCCCGTAAGCAATCAGCCCCAGCATTTT.

This clone was picked up one time. This chain joins TRBV21-1 and TRBJ1-1. TRBV21-1 has pseudogene status. The CDR3 spans 16 residues. CDR3 sequence (DNA): TGTGCCAGCAGCAAAACGTTGGGCAGTCGGAGCACTGAAGCTTTCTTT. Translating gives CASSKTLGSRSTEAFF.

V usage is TRBV7-2 and J usage is TRBJ2-1; TRBD2 might be the D (6 bases). CDR1 is SGHTA, CDR2 FQGNSA, per germline. V dropped 5 bases and J dropped 12 bases, with 11 bases sitting between them. CDR3 length equals 11 residues. The CDR3 nucleotides read TGTGCCAGCAGCGCGGGACTCCGGCAGTTCTTC. Its translation is CASSAGLRQFF.

This clone was counted a single time. V usage is TRBV5-4 and J usage is TRBJ2-3; the match to TRBD2 covers 7 bases. The length of the CDR3 is 15 residues. V lost 5 bases, J lost 2 bases, and 8 bases stayed unmatched. CDR1 SGHNT and CDR2 YYREEE come from the germline V gene (reference sequence). CDR3 nucleotide sequence: TGTGCCAGCAGTATCGGGACTACCCCCACAGATACGCAGTATTTT. Its translation: CASSIGTTPTDTQYF.

CDR3 DNA sequence: TGTGCCAGCAGCTTAGCAGGACAGGGTCTCCACTTT. Amino acid sequence: CASSLAGQGLHF. The rearrangement joins TRBV7-2 to TRBJ1-6, with 8 bases fitting TRBD1. Per germline, CDR1 SGHTA and CDR2 FQGNSA. The CDR3 runs 12 residues. The trim removed 0 bases at V and 16 bases at J, leaving 2 bases unmatched.

The J gene is TRBJ2-7, the V gene TRBV6-5; 7 positions match TRBD2. CDR3 length: 15 residues. Trimming at V came to 1 base and at J to 4 bases, leaving 7 bases not matched to a gene. CDR1 and CDR2 from the germline V gene are MNHEY and SVGAGI. The CDR3 nucleotides read TGTGCCAGCAGTTACTTGCGGGGGACCGGGTACGAGCAGTACTTC. Protein product: CASSYLRGTGYEQYF.

The chain recombines TRBV9 with TRBJ2-3, with D unresolved. Trimming left V 1 base short and J 3 bases short, with 9 bases between. There are 14 residues in the CDR3. Germline CDR1 SGDLS, CDR2 YYNGEE. CDR3 coding DNA: TGTGCCAGCAGCGTAACAAAGTCAACAGATACGCAGTATTTT. It translates to CASSVTKSTDTQYF.